The TCR beta chain under discussion was sequenced for a study of blood T cell repertoires in COVID-19. Clones were read by immunoSEQ multiplex PCR, and TCRdb kept only the in-frame ones, dropping some. The table includes about 180,000 clones, roughly 77% detected once. CDR1 is KGHSH and CDR2 is LQKENI in the germline V gene. The ends lost 4 bases at V and 3 bases at J; junction bases unmatched: 2. The CDR3 contains 13 residues. Specimen: peripheral blood. This receptor was taken from a woman older than 75 with COVID-19, enrolled during active disease. J is TRBJ2-7 and V is TRBV18, with 8 nucleotides matching TRBD1. The CDR3 sequence is CASSRGQVYEQYF. The CDR3 DNA reads TGTGCCAGCTCACGGGGACAGGTCTACGAGCAGTACTTC.